This TCR beta chain was sequenced during a study of T-cell memory formation after mild COVID-19. 5'RACE with constant-segment primers built TCRalpha and TCRbeta cDNA libraries with UMIs. TCRdb processed the 5' RACE reads anew with MiXCR; each CDR3 protein has one entry. The sample has 90,000 to 120,000 distinct CDR3 sequences; roughly 14% are singletons. Whole-study results and caveats: Whereas later expanders leaned CD4+, clones contracting day 15 to 85 showed a balanced CD4/CD8 makeup. Researchers report contracting CD4+ clones mostly in CM and EM, with CD8+ clones in EMRA.

This clonotype was detected only a few times. The antigen remains undetermined. The sequence was obtained from a young man who had mild COVID-19 (a few samples of this study predate the infection). Cell type and time point are not known. The source material was PBMCs or a T cell subset sorted from them (not recorded which).

CDR3 nucleotides: TGTGCCAGCAGCTTAGTATCCGGAGTGGGCAATCAGCCCCAGCATTTT. The encoded protein is CASSLVSGVGNQPQHF. The chain links TRBV7-2 to TRBJ1-5; no firm D call. CDR3 length: 16 amino acids. The germline CDR1 and CDR2 sequences are SGHTA and FQGNSA. V was cut by 1 base and J by 2 bases, with 12 bases left in between.